Sequencing of this TCR beta chain was carried out in a study of cytomegalovirus exposure and HLA in healthy donors. Concerning this clone itself: Its antigen is still unknown.

It was with 60 Vbeta and 13 Jbeta primers that the PCR ran. The table came from immunoSEQ multiplex PCR; TCRdb's copy has only in-frame clones and leaves some out. The table has about 140,000 clones, 55% to 75% seen once. Notes on the study in general: Later genetic work tied a missense DCLRE1C variant to beta-chain V and J trimming.

V shed 1 base, J shed 6 bases, and the junction held 13 bases outside the gene matches. The CDR3 has 18 amino acids. CDR1 SNHLY and CDR2 FYNNEI come from the germline V gene. This clonotype was obtained from a man aged 50 or older in good health and CMV-seropositive. Sequenced sample: PBMCs. The J gene is TRBJ2-3, the V gene TRBV2, with TRBD1 matching 10 bases. The CDR3 sequence: CASSEVGQGIGQMDTQYF. DNA of the CDR3: TGTGCCAGCAGTGAAGTGGGACAGGGGATAGGACAAATGGATACGCAGTATTTT.